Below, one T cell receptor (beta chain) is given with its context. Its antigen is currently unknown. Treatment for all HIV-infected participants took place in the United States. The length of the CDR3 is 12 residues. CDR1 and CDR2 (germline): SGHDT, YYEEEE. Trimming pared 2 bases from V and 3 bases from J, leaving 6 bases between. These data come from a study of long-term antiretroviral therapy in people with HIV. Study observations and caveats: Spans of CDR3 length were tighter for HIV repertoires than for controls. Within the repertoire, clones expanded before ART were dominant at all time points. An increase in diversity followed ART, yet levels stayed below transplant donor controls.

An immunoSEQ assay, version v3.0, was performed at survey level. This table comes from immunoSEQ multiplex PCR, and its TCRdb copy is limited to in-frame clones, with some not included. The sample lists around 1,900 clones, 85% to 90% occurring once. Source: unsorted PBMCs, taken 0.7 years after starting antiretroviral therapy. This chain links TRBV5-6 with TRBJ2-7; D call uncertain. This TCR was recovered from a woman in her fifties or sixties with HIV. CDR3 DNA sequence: TGTGCCAGCAGCTTAGGGCGCTACGAGCAGTACTTC. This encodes CASSLGRYEQYF.